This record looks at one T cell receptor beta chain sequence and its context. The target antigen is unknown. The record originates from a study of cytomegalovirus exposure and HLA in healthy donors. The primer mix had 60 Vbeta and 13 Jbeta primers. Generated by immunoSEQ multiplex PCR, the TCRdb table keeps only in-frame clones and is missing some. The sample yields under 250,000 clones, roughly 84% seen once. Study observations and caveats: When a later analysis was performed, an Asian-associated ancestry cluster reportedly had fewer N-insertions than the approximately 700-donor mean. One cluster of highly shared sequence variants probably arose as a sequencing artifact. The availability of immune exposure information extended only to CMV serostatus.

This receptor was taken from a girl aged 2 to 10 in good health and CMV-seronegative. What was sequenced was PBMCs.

In DNA, the CDR3 is TGTGCCAGTAGTTCCGACAGAGGCAGTCAGCCCCAGCATTTT. Protein: CASSSDRGSQPQHF. This chain joins TRBV19 and TRBJ1-5, with a weak D call TRBD1 (5 bases). This CDR3 is built from 14 residues. Trimming took 5 bases from V and 6 from J, leaving 14 bases between them. Germline V gene lookup returns CDR1 LNHDA and CDR2 SQIVND (reference sequence).